This T cell receptor (beta chain) was recovered during a study of vaccination effects on CD4 cells after COVID-19. Antigen-specific CD4+ T cells were expanded with viral peptide pools in the ViraFEST assay before sequencing. Following culture for around 10 days, CD4+ T cells were isolated. According to PCR results, the person was infected with SARS-CoV-2 between March and December 2020. Germline CDR1 and CDR2: SGHRS and YFSETQ. Trimming cost V 1 base and J 1 base, with 11 bases left between them. CDR3 size: 16 residues. Sequencing was performed with immunoSEQ multiplex PCR; in TCRdb, only in-frame clones are kept and a portion is missing. The sample lists about 45,000 clones, 65% to 70% occurring once. Note on this clone: The antigen remains unidentified.

The clonotype originates from a human donor who had a prior SARS-CoV-2 infection. The source material was CD4+ T cells from PBMCs cultured with a peptide pool, sampled before COVID-19 vaccination. The rearrangement joins TRBV5-1 to TRBJ2-2, with D possibly matching TRBD1 (6 bases). The CDR3 reads CASSLLVTGNTGELFF. The CDR3 DNA reads as TGCGCCAGCAGCTTGTTGGTGACAGGGAACACCGGGGAGCTGTTTTTT.